This TCR beta chain came from a study of T cells in Graves' hyperthyroidism and ophthalmopathy. General study points: Blood also showed most of the thyroid clonotypes that were expanded above 0.001. Ophthalmopathy and stable hyperthyroidism were separated by a 13 V-J model. The model made its ophthalmopathy prediction, and onset followed a median approximately 7 months later.

RNA transcripts served as the template for amplifying TCR beta CDR3 regions. HTBI primers drove first-round RT-PCR of the TCR CDR3. TCRdb analysed the multiplex PCR reads with MiXCR anew, one entry per CDR3 protein. The repertoire holds 550,000 to 600,000 distinct CDR3 sequences, with 46% as singletons. This clonotype was seen ten or more times. Its target is not known. Uncontrolled infection, other autoimmune disease, pregnancy and lactation each barred patients from inclusion. The origin of this receptor is an adult woman with Graves' disease, either hyperthyroidism or ophthalmopathy (not recorded which). Specimen: peripheral blood or thyroid tissue (not recorded which).

Here the CDR3 reads CSASRTGDYTTEAFF. CDR3 DNA: TGCAGTGCTAGTAGGACAGGGGATTATACCACTGAAGCTTTCTTT. This chain connects TRBV20-1 to TRBJ1-1; 9 nucleotides align to TRBD1. Germline trimming cut 3 bases from V and 4 bases from J; bases unmatched to any gene: 9. Germline CDR1 and CDR2: DFQATT and SNEGSKA (reference sequence). This CDR3 has 15 amino acids.